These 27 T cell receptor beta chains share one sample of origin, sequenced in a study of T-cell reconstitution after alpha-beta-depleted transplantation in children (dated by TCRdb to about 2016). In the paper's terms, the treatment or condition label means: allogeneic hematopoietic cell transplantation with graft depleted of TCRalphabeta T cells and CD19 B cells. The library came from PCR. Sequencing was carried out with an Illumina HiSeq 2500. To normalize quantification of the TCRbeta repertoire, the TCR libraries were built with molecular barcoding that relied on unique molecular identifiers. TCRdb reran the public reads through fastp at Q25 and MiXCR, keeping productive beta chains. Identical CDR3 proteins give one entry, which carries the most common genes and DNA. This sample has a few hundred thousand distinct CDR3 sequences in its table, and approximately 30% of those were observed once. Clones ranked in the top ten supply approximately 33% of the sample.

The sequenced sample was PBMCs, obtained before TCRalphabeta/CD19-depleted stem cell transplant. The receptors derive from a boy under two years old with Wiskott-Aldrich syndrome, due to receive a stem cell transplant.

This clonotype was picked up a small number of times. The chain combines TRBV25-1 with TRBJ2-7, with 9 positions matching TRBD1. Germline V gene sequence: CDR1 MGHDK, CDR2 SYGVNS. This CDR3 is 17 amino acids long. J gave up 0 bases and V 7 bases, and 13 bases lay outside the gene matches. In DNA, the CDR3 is TGTGCCAGCAAAGGGACAGGGTTTAACTTTTACTCCTACGAGCAGTACTTC. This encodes CASKGTGFNFYSYEQYF.

The CDR3 region is CASSFFGGASGNTIYF. The CDR3 DNA reads as TGTGCCAGCAGTTTTTTTGGGGGCGCCTCAGGAAACACCATATATTTT. The rearrangement links TRBV12-3 or TRBV12-4 to TRBJ1-3; D is possibly TRBD1 (6 bases). This CDR3 contains 16 residues. Trimming pared 3 bases from V and 4 bases from J, leaving 16 bases between.

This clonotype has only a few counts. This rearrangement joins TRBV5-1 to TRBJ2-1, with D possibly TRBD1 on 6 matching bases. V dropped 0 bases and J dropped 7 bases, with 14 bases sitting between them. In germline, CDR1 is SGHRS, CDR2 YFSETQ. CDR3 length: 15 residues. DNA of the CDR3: TGCGCCAGCAGCTTGGACGGAGACAGGAGTAATGAGCAGTTCTTC. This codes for CASSLDGDRSNEQFF.

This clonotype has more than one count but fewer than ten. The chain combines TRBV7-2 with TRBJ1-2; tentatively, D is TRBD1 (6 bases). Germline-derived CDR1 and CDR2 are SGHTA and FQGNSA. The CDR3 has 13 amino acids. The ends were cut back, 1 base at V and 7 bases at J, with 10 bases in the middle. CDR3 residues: CASSLERGSGYTF. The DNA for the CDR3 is TGTGCCAGCAGCTTAGAAAGGGGGTCTGGCTACACCTTC.

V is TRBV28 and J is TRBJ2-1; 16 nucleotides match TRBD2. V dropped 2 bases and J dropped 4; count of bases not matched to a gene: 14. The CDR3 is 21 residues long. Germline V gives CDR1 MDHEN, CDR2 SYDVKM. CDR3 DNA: TGTGCCAGCAGTTTAATCTTTGGGGGGACTAGCGGGAGGGTCGAATACAATGAGCAGTTCTTC. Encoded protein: CASSLIFGGTSGRVEYNEQFF.

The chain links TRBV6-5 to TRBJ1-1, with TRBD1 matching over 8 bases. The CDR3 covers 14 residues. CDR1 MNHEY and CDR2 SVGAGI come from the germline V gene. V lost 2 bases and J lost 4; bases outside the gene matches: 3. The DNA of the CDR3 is TGTGCCAGCAGTTACGGTGACAGGGGCACTGAAGCTTTCTTT. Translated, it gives CASSYGDRGTEAFF.

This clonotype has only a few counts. CDR3 nucleotides: TGTGCCAGCAGTAAAACAGGGGGCAGGGAGACCCAGTACTTC. It translates to CASSKTGGRETQYF. V is TRBV25-1 and J is TRBJ2-5, with 9 bases matching TRBD1. CDR3 length equals 14 residues. In germline, CDR1 is MGHDK, CDR2 SYGVNS. Germline trimming cut 5 bases from V and 5 bases from J; bases unmatched to any gene: 6.

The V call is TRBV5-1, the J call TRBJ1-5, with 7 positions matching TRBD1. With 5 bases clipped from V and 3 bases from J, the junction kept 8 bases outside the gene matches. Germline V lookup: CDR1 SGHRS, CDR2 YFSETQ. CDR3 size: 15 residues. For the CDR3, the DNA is TGCGCCAGCAGACTGGGGGACAGAGCCAATCAGCCCCAGCATTTT. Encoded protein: CASRLGDRANQPQHF.

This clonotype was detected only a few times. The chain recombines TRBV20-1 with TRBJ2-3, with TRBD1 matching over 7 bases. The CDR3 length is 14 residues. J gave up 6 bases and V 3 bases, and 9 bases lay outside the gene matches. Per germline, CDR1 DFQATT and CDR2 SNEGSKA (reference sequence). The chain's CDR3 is CSASGQARSDTQYF. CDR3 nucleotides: TGCAGTGCTAGCGGACAGGCCCGTAGTGATACGCAGTATTTT.

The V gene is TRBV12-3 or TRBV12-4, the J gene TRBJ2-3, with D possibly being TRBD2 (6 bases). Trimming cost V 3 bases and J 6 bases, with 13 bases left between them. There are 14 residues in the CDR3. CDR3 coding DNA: TGTGCCAGCAGTTTGGGGGGAGTATCGGATACGCAGTATTTT. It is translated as CASSLGGVSDTQYF.

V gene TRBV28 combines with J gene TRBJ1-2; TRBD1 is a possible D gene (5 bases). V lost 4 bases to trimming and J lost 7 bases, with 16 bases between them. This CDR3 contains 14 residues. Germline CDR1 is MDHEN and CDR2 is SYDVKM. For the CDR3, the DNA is TGTGCCAGCAGTTCTACGGGACTCTGGGTTGGCTACACCTTC. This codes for CASSSTGLWVGYTF.

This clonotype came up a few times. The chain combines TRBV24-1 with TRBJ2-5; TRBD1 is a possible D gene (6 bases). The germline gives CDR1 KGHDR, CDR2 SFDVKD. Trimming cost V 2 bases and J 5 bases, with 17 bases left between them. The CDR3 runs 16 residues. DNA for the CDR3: TGTGCCACCAGTGATTGGGACACCCCTGGAGCGGAGACCCAGTACTTC. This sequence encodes CATSDWDTPGAETQYF.

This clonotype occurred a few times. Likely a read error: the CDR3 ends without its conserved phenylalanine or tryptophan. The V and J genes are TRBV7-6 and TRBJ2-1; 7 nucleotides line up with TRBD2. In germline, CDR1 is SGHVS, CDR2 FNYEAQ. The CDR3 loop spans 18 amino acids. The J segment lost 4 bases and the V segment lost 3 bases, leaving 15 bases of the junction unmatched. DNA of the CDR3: TGTGCCAGCAGCTTTATCCCGCCGGGTCTAGCGGAATACAATGAGCAGTTCTCC. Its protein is CASSFIPPGLAEYNEQFS.

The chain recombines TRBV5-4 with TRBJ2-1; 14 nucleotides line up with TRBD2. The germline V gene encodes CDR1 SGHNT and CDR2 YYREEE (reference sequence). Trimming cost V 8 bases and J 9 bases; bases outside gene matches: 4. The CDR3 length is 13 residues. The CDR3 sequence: CARGTSGSGEQFF. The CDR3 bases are TGTGCCAGGGGGACTAGCGGGAGCGGTGAGCAGTTCTTC.

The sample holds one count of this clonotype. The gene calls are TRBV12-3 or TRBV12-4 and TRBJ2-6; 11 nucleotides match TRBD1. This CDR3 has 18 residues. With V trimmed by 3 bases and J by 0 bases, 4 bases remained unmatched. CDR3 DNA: TGTGCCAGCAGTTTCGGACAGGGGGCATACTCTGGGGCCAACGTCCTGACTTTC. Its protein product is CASSFGQGAYSGANVLTF.

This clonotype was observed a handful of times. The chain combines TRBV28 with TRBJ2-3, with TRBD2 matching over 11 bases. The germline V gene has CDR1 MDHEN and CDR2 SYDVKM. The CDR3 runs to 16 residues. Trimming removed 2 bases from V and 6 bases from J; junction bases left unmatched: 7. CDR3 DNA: TGTGCCAGCAGTTTAAGGGGACTAGCGGCTGGGGATACGCAGTATTTT. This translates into CASSLRGLAAGDTQYF.

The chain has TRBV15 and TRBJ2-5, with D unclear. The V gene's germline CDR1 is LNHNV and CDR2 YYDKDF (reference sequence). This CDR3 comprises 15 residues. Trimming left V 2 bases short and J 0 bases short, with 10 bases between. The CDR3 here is CATSRYDGNQETQYF. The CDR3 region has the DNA TGTGCCACCAGCAGATATGACGGAAACCAAGAGACCCAGTACTTC. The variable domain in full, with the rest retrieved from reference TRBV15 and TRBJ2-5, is DAMVIQNPRYQVTQFGKPVTLSCSQTLNHNVMYWYQQKSSQAPKLLFHYYDKDFNNEADTPDNFQSRRPNTSFCFLDIRSPGLGDTAMYLCATSRYDGNQETQYFGPGTRLLVL.

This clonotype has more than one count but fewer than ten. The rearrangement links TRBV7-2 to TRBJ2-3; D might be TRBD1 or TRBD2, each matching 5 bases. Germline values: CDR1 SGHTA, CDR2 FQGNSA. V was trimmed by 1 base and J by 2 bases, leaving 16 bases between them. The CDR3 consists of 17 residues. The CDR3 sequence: CASSLGGPTIHTDTQYF. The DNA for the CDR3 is TGTGCCAGCAGCTTAGGGGGACCAACAATTCACACAGATACGCAGTATTTT.

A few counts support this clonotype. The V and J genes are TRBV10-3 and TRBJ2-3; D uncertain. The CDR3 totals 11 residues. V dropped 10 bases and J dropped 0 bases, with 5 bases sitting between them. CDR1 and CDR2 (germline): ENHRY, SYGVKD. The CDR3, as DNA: TGTGCCACAAAGAGCACAGATACGCAGTATTTT. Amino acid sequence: CATKSTDTQYF.

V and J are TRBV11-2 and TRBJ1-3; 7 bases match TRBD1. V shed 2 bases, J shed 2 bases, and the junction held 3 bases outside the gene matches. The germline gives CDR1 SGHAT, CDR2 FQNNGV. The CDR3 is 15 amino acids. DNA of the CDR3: TGTGCCAGCAGCTTACAGGGGACAGCTGGAAACACCATATATTTT. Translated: CASSLQGTAGNTIYF.

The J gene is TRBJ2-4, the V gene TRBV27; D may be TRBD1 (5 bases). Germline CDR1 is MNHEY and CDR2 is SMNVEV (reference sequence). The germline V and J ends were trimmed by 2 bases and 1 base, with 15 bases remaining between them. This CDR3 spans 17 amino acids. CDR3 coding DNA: TGTGCCAGCAGTTTAAGGATTCAAGGGGTTGCCAAAAACATTCAGTACTTC. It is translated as CASSLRIQGVAKNIQYF.

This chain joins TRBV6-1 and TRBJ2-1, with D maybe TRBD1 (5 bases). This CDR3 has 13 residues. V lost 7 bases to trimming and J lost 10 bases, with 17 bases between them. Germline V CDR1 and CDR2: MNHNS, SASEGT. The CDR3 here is CASIAKGAGEQFF. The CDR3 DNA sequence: TGTGCCAGCATTGCAAAAGGGGCAGGAGAGCAGTTCTTC.

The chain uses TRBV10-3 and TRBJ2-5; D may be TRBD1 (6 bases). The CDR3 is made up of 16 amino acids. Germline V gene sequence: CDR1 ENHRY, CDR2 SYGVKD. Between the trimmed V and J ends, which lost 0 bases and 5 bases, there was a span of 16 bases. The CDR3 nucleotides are TGTGCCATCAGTGAGTCGGTGACAGGAGAACCCGAGACCCAGTACTTC. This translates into CAISESVTGEPETQYF.

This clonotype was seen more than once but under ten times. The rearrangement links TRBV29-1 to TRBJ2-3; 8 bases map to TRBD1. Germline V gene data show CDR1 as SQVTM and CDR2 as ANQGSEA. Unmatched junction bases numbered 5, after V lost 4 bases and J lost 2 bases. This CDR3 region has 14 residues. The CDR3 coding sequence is TGCAGCGTTGGACGGCAGGGGGCCACAGATACGCAGTATTTT. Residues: CSVGRQGATDTQYF.

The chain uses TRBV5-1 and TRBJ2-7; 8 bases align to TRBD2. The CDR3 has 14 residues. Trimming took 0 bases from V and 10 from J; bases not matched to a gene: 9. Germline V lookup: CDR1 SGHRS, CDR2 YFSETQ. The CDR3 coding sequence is TGCGCCAGCAGCTTGGAGGGACTAGAAATGCGTCAGTACTTC. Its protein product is CASSLEGLEMRQYF.

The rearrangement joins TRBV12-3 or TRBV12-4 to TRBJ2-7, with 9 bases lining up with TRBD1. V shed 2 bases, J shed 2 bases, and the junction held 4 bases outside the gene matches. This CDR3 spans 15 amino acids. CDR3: CASSLTGGRTYEQYF. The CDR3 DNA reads TGTGCCAGCAGTTTAACAGGGGGCAGAACCTACGAGCAGTACTTC.

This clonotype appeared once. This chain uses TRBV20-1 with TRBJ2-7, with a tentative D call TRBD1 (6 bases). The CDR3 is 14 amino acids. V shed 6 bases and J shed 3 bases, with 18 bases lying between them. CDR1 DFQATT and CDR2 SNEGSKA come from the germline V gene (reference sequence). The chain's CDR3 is CSAKPGHKVYEQYF. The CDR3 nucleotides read TGCAGTGCAAAACCGGGACATAAGGTCTACGAGCAGTACTTC.